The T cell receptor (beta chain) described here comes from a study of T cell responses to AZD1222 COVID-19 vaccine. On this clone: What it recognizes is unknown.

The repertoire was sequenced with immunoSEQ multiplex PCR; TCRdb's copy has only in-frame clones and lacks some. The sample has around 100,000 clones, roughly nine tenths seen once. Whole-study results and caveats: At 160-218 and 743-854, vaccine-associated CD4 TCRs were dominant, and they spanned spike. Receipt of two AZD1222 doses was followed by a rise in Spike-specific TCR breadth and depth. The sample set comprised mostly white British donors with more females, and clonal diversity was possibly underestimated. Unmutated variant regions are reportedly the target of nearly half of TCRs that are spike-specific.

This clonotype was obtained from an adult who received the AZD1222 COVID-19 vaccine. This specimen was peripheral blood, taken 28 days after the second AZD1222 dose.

The CDR3 region has the DNA TGCGCCAGCAGCCAGCCGGGACAGGGGGCCACTGAAGCTTTCTTT. This encodes CASSQPGQGATEAFF. This sequence joins TRBV4-3 and TRBJ1-1; 12 nucleotides align to TRBD1. Germline lookup yields CDR1 LGHNA and CDR2 YSLEER. This CDR3 is 15 amino acids long. With 3 bases clipped from V and 4 bases from J, the junction kept 3 bases outside the gene matches.